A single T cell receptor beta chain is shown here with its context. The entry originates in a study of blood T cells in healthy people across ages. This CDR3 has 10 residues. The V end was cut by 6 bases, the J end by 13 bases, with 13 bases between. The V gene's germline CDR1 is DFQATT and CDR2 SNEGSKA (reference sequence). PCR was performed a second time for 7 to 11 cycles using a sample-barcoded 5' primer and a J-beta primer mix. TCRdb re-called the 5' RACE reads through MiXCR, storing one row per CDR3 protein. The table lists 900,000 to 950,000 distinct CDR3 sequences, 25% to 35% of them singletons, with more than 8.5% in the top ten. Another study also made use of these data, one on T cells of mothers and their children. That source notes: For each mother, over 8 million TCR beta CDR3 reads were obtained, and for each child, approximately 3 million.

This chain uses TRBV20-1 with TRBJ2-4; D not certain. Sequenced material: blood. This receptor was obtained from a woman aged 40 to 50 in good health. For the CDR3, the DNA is TGCAGTGCCAGACCCAATGAGCAGTACTTC. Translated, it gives CSARPNEQYF.